This T cell receptor (beta chain) comes out of a study of shared clonotypes between healthy human individuals. Study-level results: Clonotype sharing among the donors was expected to vary with sequencing depth.

Clones were sequenced by immunoSEQ multiplex PCR, and TCRdb holds only the in-frame ones, with some missing. The table lists about 1,500,000 clones, roughly 95% of them singletons. The V end was cut by 4 bases, the J end by 4 bases, with 13 bases between. Germline CDR1 reads MDHEN; CDR2 reads SYDVKM. The CDR3 covers 14 residues. On this clone: Its antigen remains unidentified.

Input material: naive CD4+ T cells sorted from blood. Subset here: CD45RA+ positively selected. The chain couples TRBV28 to TRBJ2-5; D possibly corresponds to TRBD1 (6 bases). This clonotype was obtained from a man in his thirties or forties in good health. In DNA, the CDR3 is TGTGCCAGCAGTTACCCCAGACAGGTAGAGACCCAGTACTTC. Translated, it gives CASSYPRQVETQYF.